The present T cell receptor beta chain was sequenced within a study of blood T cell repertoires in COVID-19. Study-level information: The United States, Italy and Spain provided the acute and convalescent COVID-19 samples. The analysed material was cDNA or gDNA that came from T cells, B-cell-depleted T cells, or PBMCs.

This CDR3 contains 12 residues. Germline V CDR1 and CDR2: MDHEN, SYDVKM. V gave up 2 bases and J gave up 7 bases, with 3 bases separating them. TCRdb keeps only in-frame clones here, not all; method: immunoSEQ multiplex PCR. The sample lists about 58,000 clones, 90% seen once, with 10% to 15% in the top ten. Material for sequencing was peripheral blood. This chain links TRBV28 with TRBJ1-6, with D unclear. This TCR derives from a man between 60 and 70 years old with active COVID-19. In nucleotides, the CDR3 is TGTGCCAGCAGTTTACTGAATTCACCCCTCCACTTT. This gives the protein CASSLLNSPLHF.